This T cell receptor (beta chain) came from a study of vaccination and CD4 T cells after COVID-19. The study, taken as a whole, reports: Spike mono-reactive status applied to 304 of 307 vaccine-specific clones in convalescent patients.

Turning to this clonotype: As yet, its antigen is unknown.

The treatment is: roughly 10-day PBMC culture with coronavirus spike peptide pools or control peptides (ViraFEST assay). Positive PCR dates spanned March to December 2020, predating US Alpha, Beta and Delta variants. The authors replaced half the medium with fresh IL-2 medium on days 3 and 7. Sequenced with the Oncomine TCR Beta short-read assay was DNA taken from cultured CD4+ T cells. A single record per CDR3 protein comes from TCRdb applying MiXCR to the PCR reads. The table lists about 20,000 distinct CDR3 sequences, approximately 70% of them singletons, with around 3.8% in the top ten. The specimen sequenced was CD4+ T cells from blood, cultured in vitro. This TCR was recovered from a human donor who had recovered from COVID-19.

CDR3 DNA: TGTGCCAGTAGTGAGGGTTCTGGGTACTACAATGAGCAGTTCTTC. It specifies CASSEGSGYYNEQFF. The V call is TRBV19, the J call TRBJ2-1, with a tentative D call TRBD2 (5 bases). CDR3 length equals 15 residues. V lost 5 bases, J lost 3 bases, and 14 bases lay in between. The V gene's germline CDR1 is LNHDA and CDR2 SQIVND (reference sequence).